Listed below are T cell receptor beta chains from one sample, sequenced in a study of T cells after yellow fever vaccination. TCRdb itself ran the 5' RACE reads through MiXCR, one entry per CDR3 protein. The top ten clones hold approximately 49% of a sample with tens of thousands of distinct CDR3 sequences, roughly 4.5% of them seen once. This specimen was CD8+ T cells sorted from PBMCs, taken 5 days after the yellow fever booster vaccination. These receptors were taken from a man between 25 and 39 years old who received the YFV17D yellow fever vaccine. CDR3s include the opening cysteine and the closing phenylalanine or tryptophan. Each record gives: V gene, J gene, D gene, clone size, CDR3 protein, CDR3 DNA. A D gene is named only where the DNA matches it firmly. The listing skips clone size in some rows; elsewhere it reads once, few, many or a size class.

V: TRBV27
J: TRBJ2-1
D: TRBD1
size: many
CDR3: CASSSGQGAYNEQFF
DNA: TGTGCCAGCAGTTCGGGACAGGGGGCATACAATGAGCAGTTCTTC

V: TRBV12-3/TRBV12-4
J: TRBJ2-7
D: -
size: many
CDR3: CASSFGTLSSYEQYF
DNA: TGTGCCAGCAGCTTTGGAACCCTCAGCTCCTACGAGCAGTACTTC

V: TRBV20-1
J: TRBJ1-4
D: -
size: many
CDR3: CSASPGDYFATNEKLFF
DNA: TGCAGTGCTAGTCCAGGGGACTACTTTGCAACTAATGAAAAACTGTTTTTT

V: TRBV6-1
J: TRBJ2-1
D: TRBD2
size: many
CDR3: CASSEAGGLAGLTGHNEQFF
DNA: TGTGCCAGCAGTGAAGCAGGGGGACTAGCGGGACTAACGGGGCACAATGAGCAGTTCTTC

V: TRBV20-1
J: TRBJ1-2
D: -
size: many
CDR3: CSARDGAVYGYTF
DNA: TGCAGTGCTAGAGACGGGGCAGTCTATGGCTACACCTTC

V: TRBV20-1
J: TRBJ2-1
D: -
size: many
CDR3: CSAPQSDSFTYNEQFF
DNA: TGCAGTGCGCCCCAATCAGACTCCTTTACCTACAATGAGCAGTTCTTC

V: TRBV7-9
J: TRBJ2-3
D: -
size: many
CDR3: CASSSPTDTQYF
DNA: TGTGCCAGCAGCAGCCCCACAGATACGCAGTATTTT

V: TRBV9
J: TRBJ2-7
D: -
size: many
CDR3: CASSPPGAYEQYF
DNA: TGTGCCAGCAGCCCCCCGGGGGCATACGAGCAGTACTTC

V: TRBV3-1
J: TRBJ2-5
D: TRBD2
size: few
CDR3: CAFRPALEREALMETQYF
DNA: TGTGCCTTCAGACCAGCCTTGGAGCGGGAGGCCCTGATGGAGACCCAGTACTTC

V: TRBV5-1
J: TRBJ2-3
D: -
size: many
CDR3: CASSLGVRGSATDTQYF
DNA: TGCGCCAGCAGCTTGGGGGTCCGCGGTTCTGCCACAGATACGCAGTATTTT

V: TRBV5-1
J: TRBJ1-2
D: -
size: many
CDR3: CASSMTGPYGYTF
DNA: TGCGCCAGCAGCATGACAGGACCCTATGGCTACACCTTC

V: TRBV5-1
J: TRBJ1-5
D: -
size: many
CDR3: CAPWGGLDQPQHF
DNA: TGCGCCCCCTGGGGAGGACTTGATCAGCCCCAGCATTTT

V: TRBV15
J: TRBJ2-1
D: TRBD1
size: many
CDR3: CATSSIRDSYNEQFF
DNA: TGTGCCACCAGCAGTATCCGGGACAGCTACAATGAGCAGTTCTTC

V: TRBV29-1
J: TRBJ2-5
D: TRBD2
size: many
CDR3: CSVELAGAETQYF
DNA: TGCAGCGTTGAACTAGCGGGAGCAGAGACCCAGTACTTC

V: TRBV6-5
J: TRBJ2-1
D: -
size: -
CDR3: CSSYARNWFF
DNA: TGCAGCAGTTACGCGCGGAACTGGTTCTTC

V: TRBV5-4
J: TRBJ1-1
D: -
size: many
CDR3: CASSFGVRPEAFF
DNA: TGTGCCAGCAGCTTCGGCGTTAGGCCTGAAGCTTTCTTT

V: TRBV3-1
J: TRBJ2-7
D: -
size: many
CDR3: CASSQEVIAREQYF
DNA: TGTGCCAGCAGCCAAGAAGTAATAGCGAGGGAGCAGTACTTC